The 17 T cell receptor beta chains presented below share a single source sample, sequenced in a study of immune heterogeneity within non-small cell lung tumors. TCR beta CDR3 regions came from multiplex PCR with 32 forward V and 13 reverse J primers. TCRdb recomputed calls from the multiplex PCR reads with MiXCR, one row per CDR3 protein. The table lists 30,000 to 40,000 distinct CDR3 sequences, approximately 30% of them singletons, with around 3.9% in the top ten. Template came from bulk tumor genomic DNA, at roughly 600 ng per sample. Spaced far apart, several biopsies were taken from each primary tumor during surgery. With untreated, newly diagnosed non-small cell lung cancer, the patients went on to undergo curative surgery. Sequenced sample: lung tumor tissue. These receptors all stem from a man aged 35-49 years with non-small cell lung cancer.

This clonotype was recorded once. A read error may be the cause here, since a much bigger clone is one base away. The rearrangement joins TRBV6-1 to TRBJ1-5, with a tentative D call TRBD1 (6 bases). Per the germline V gene, CDR1 is MNHNS and CDR2 is SASEGT. This CDR3 spans 15 amino acids. With 0 bases removed from V and 7 bases from J, the gap between germline ends came to 13 bases. Here the CDR3 DNA reads TGTGCCAGCAGTGAAGCCGGGGGGCGCGGGCAGCCCCAGCATTTT. This translates into CASSEAGGRGQPQHF.

This clonotype occurred many times. The V call is TRBV7-2, the J call TRBJ2-1; no definite D call. The CDR3 is 14 residues long. Trimming left V 3 bases short and J 2 bases short, with 8 bases between. CDR1 and CDR2 from the germline V gene are SGHTA and FQGNSA. The CDR3 is CASSFSLTYNEQFF. In DNA, the CDR3 is TGTGCCAGCAGCTTCAGTCTTACCTACAATGAGCAGTTCTTC. Together with reference TRBV7-2 and TRBJ2-1, the CDR3 gives the full variable domain: GAGVSQSPSNKVTEKGKDVELRCDPISGHTALYWYRQSLGQGLEFLIYFQGNSAPDKSGLPSDRFSAERTGGSVSTLTIQRTQQEDSAVYLCASSFSLTYNEQFFGPGTRLTVL.

The rearrangement joins TRBV6-5 to TRBJ1-1; D unclear. Germline assignment: CDR1 MNHEY and CDR2 SVGAGI. This CDR3 has 15 residues. Trimming stripped 2 bases from V and 1 base from J, with 11 bases between. CDR3 nucleotides: TGTGCCAGCAGTTACCGATCGACAAGGAACACTGAAGCTTTCTTT. Translation gives CASSYRSTRNTEAFF.

As regards this clonotype: This may arise from a read error, as a much more abundant clone is one base away. This chain links TRBV11-3 with TRBJ2-1; D is perhaps TRBD2 (6 bases). The germline V gene encodes CDR1 SGHNT and CDR2 YENEEA. The CDR3 length is 14 residues. In DNA, the CDR3 is TGTGTCAGCAGCTTAGATGGGGGGAAAAATGAGCAGTTCTTC. Its translation is CVSSLDGGKNEQFF.

The chain links TRBV14 to TRBJ2-3; D is uncertain. Between the trimmed V and J ends, which lost 1 base and 6 bases, there was a span of 17 bases. Germline V lookup: CDR1 SGHDN, CDR2 FVKESK. The CDR3 sequence is 16 residues long. The CDR3 DNA sequence: TGTGCCAGCAGCCAAGTACGCTACACTTCGACCGATACGCAGTATTTT. Translating it yields CASSQVRYTSTDTQYF.

This rearrangement joins TRBV19 to TRBJ2-5; 11 positions match TRBD2. Trimming took 5 bases from V and 0 from J; bases not matched to a gene: 5. Germline CDR1 and CDR2: LNHDA and SQIVND (reference sequence). CDR3 length: 16 residues. The CDR3 loop is CASSLGLAAYQETQYF. The CDR3 DNA is TGTGCCAGTAGTCTGGGACTAGCGGCGTACCAAGAGACCCAGTACTTC. Full variable domain (missing parts from reference TRBV19 and TRBJ2-5): DGGITQSPKYLFRKEGQNVTLSCEQNLNHDAMYWYRQDPGQGLRLIYYSQIVNDFQKGDIAEGYSVSREKKESFPLTVTSAQKNPTAFYLCASSLGLAAYQETQYFGPGTRLLVL.

The chain couples TRBV6-2 or TRBV6-3 to TRBJ2-5; 7 nucleotides agree with TRBD1. V shed 10 bases, J shed 3 bases, and the junction held 8 bases outside the gene matches. Germline values: CDR1 MNHEY, CDR2 SVGEGT. This CDR3 is built from 13 residues. Here the CDR3 reads CATRGTVKETQYF. Written as DNA, the CDR3 is TGTGCCACCCGTGGGACAGTCAAAGAGACCCAGTACTTC.

CDR3: CASSIGTSGNFGTDTQYF. In DNA form, the CDR3 reads TGTGCCAGTAGTATTGGGACTAGCGGGAATTTTGGGACAGATACGCAGTATTTT. V and J are TRBV19 and TRBJ2-3; 13 positions match TRBD2. Germline loops: CDR1 LNHDA, CDR2 SQIVND (reference sequence). The J segment lost 3 bases and the V segment lost 3 bases, leaving 9 bases of the junction unmatched. This CDR3 is built from 18 residues.

This chain links TRBV6-2 or TRBV6-3 with TRBJ2-7; 8 bases map to TRBD1. The CDR3 totals 16 residues. With 0 bases clipped from V and 4 bases from J, the junction kept 8 bases outside the gene matches. Germline V lookup: CDR1 MNHEY, CDR2 SVGEGT. CDR3 loop: CASSYSWQGALYEQYF. Written as DNA, the CDR3 is TGTGCCAGCAGTTACTCTTGGCAGGGGGCACTATACGAGCAGTACTTC.

The chain has TRBV7-9 and TRBJ1-6; a weak D match, TRBD1 (5 bases). Trimming left V 1 base short and J 7 bases short, with 17 bases between. The CDR3 is 17 amino acids. From germline, CDR1 is SEHNR and CDR2 FQNEAQ (reference sequence). DNA of the CDR3: TGTGCCAGCAGCTTAGGGGACTTTATCTCCGAAAATTCACCCCTCCACTTT. Translated, it gives CASSLGDFISENSPLHF.

This clonotype was seen repeatedly, ten times or more. The V call is TRBV19, the J call TRBJ1-2, with TRBD1 matching 8 bases. This CDR3 spans 17 amino acids. Germline CDR1 LNHDA, CDR2 SQIVND (reference sequence). The V and J ends lost 7 bases and 5 bases, in that order; junction bases with no gene match: 18. CDR3 region: CASKVNRGFGETYGYTF. In DNA, the CDR3 is TGTGCCAGTAAGGTCAACAGGGGGTTCGGCGAGACATATGGCTACACCTTC. Drawing the rest from reference TRBV19 and TRBJ1-2, the complete variable domain is DGGITQSPKYLFRKEGQNVTLSCEQNLNHDAMYWYRQDPGQGLRLIYYSQIVNDFQKGDIAEGYSVSREKKESFPLTVTSAQKNPTAFYLCASKVNRGFGETYGYTFGSGTRLTVV.

The V and J genes are TRBV24-1 and TRBJ2-3; 14 bases map to TRBD2. The CDR3 totals 16 residues. Trimming cost V 3 bases and J 4 bases; bases outside gene matches: 2. Germline V CDR1 and CDR2: KGHDR, SFDVKD. CDR3 DNA sequence: TGTGCCACCAGTGATGCGACTAGCGGGAGGGCAGATACGCAGTATTTT. Its translation: CATSDATSGRADTQYF.

This clonotype was detected a few times. V and J are TRBV6-1 and TRBJ2-3; D gene ambiguous. The V gene lost 4 bases and the J gene lost 4 bases, with 9 bases spanning the gap. The CDR3 totals 13 residues. Looked up from germline, CDR1 is MNHNS and CDR2 is SASEGT. CDR3 DNA: TGTGCCAGCAGTGCTCGTCTAGCAGATACGCAGTATTTT. This encodes CASSARLADTQYF.

This clonotype has only a few counts. This chain joins TRBV9 and TRBJ2-1, with D possibly matching TRBD2 (5 bases). The CDR3 is 11 residues long. Trimming left V 4 bases short and J 9 bases short, with 8 bases between. Germline V CDR1 and CDR2: SGDLS, YYNGEE. The CDR3 reads CASSHEGEQFF. CDR3 nucleotide sequence: TGTGCCAGCAGCCACGAGGGTGAGCAGTTCTTC.

V gene TRBV6-2 or TRBV6-3 combines with J gene TRBJ2-5, with no clear D. V was clipped by 3 bases and J by 1 base, with 12 bases between them. The CDR3 length is 15 residues. The germline V gene has CDR1 MNHEY and CDR2 SVGEGT. CDR3 bases: TGTGCCAGCAGTTATATCCCAAGCACCCAAGAGACCCAGTACTTC. It specifies CASSYIPSTQETQYF.

This clonotype was observed many times. The rearrangement links TRBV4-2 to TRBJ2-5; perhaps TRBD2 as D (6 bases). V was trimmed by 4 bases and J by 5 bases, leaving 20 bases between them. CDR3 length: 16 amino acids. Looked up from germline, CDR1 is LGHNA and CDR2 is YNFKEQ. The CDR3 nucleotides read TGTGCCAGCAGCCGAGGCAAGGCGGGAATATCGGAGACCCAGTACTTC. It specifies CASSRGKAGISETQYF.

This clonotype was seen only a few times. V is TRBV24-1 and J is TRBJ1-2; tentatively, D is TRBD1 (5 bases). Trimming stripped 9 bases from V and 3 bases from J, with 10 bases between. Germline values: CDR1 KGHDR, CDR2 SFDVKD. The CDR3 is 12 residues long. The CDR3 DNA follows: TGTGCCACCCGGGACGACTACTATGGCTACACCTTC. Its protein product is CATRDDYYGYTF.